Below, one TCR beta chain is given with its context. Germline V gene sequence: CDR1 MGHDK, CDR2 SYGVNS. With V trimmed by 4 bases and J by 9 bases, 9 bases remained unmatched. The CDR3 has 15 residues. In the original workflow: Estimated nucleated cell counts came from reference gene primer amplification. Only in-frame clones appear in the TCRdb table, and some are missing; sequencing was by immunoSEQ multiplex PCR. V and J calls and clone size follow that table, whereas D and trimming were derived from the DNA. The table records around 50,000 clones, around 86% of them present only once. These data come from a study of blood T cell repertoires in COVID-19. About the study: Acute and convalescent COVID-19 specimens originated in the United States, Italy and Spain. The analysed material was cDNA or gDNA that came from T cells, B-cell-depleted T cells, or PBMCs.

The sequenced material came from peripheral blood. This sequence was found in a man in his forties or fifties with active COVID-19. The chain couples TRBV25-1 to TRBJ2-7; TRBD2 matches at 13 bases. The CDR3 DNA reads as TGTGCCAGCAGTGTAGGGACTAGCGGGACCTTCGCGCAGTACTTC. It translates to CASSVGTSGTFAQYF.